The sequence of this T cell receptor beta chain was determined in a study of T cell clones after liver transplantation. Whole-study context: Until 12-24 months post-transplant, subjects got standard immunosuppression and no induction.

Notes on the study in general: The donor-reactive repertoire was only partly measurable in two subjects, lacking donor cells. Donor-reactive sequences fell more than third party-reactive ones, suggesting partial deletion.

The CDR3 covers 16 residues. Germline CDR1 SGHDN, CDR2 FVKESK. Losses at the gene ends were 6 bases for V and 3 bases for J; bases not matched to a gene: 10. Repertoires were generated with immunoSEQ multiplex PCR, while TCRdb's copy carries only in-frame clones and drops some. The table lists tens of thousands of clones, roughly two thirds of them singletons. On this clone itself: Its antigen remains unidentified.

Unstimulated PBMCs were sorted into CD3+CD4+ and CD3+CD8+ populations. Sequencing was performed on CD4+ T cells from blood, taken before liver transplant. This chain links TRBV14 with TRBJ2-3; 9 bases fit TRBD1. The sequence was collected from a human donor who received a liver transplant. CDR3 region: CASRKTGGLPTDTQYF. CDR3 nucleotides: TGTGCCAGCAGGAAAACAGGGGGCCTCCCTACAGATACGCAGTATTTT.